One TCR beta chain is described in this entry. The CDR3 is 15 amino acids. With 5 bases removed from V and 0 bases from J, the gap between germline ends came to 13 bases. From germline, CDR1 is MNHEY and CDR2 SVGAGI. This entry belongs to a study of Ad26.COV2.S vaccination and SARS-CoV-2 variants. Study as a whole: Dosing was one shot or two shots 56 days apart.

Repertoires were generated with immunoSEQ multiplex PCR, while TCRdb's copy carries only in-frame clones and drops some. The sample shows approximately 300,000 clones, around four fifths of them seen only once. Treatment in this sample: about 20 received Ad26.COV2.S at low or high dose, single or two shots; a few received placebo; per-sample allocation not given. Day 63 after the first vaccine or placebo injection was the time point for sampling. The TCR sequence derives from a person aged 18-60 years who received the Ad26.COV2.S COVID-19 vaccine or a placebo. The chain couples TRBV6-5 to TRBJ1-1; tentatively, D is TRBD1 (5 bases). This material consisted of peripheral blood, taken in a trial of Ad26.COV2.S vaccine versus placebo. The CDR3 is CASSRNGALNTEAFF. CDR3 coding DNA: TGTGCCAGCAGTCGAAACGGGGCCCTGAACACTGAAGCTTTCTTT.